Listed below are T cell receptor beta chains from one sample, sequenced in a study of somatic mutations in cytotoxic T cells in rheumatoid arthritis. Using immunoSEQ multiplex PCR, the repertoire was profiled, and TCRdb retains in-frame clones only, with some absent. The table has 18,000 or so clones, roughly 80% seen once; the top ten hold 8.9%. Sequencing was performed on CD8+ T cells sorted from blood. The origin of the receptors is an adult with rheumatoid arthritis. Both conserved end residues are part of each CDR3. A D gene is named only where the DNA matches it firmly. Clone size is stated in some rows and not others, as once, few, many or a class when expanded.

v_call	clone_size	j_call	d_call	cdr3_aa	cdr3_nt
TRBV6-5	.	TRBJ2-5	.	CASSYDSQETQYF	TGTGCCAGCAGTTACGACAGCCAAGAGACCCAGTACTTC
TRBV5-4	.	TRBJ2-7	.	CASSLAGPSSSYEQYF	TGTGCCAGCAGCTTGGCTGGGCCGTCCAGCTCCTACGAGCAGTACTTC
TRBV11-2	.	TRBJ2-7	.	CASSLWGLGPPEQYF	TGTGCCAGCAGCTTATGGGGGTTGGGACCACCCGAGCAGTACTTC
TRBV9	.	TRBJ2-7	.	CASSVGPHVSYEQYF	TGTGCCAGCAGCGTCGGGCCTCATGTCTCCTACGAGCAGTACTTC
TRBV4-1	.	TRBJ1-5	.	CASSSGRNSNQPQHF	TGCGCCAGCAGCTCCGGGAGGAATAGCAATCAGCCCCAGCATTTT
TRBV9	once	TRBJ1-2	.	CASSVRRGEAGAVPEGYTF	TGTGCCAGCAGCGTGAGACGGGGGGAGGCAGGGGCAGTGCCTGAGGGCTACACCTTC
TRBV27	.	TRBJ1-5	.	CASSSSTGAHNQPQHF	.
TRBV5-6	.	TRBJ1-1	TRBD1	CASSGGQGPTEAFF	TGTGCCAGCAGCGGAGGACAGGGGCCCACTGAAGCTTTCTTT
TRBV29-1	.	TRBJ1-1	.	CSVAAGSRNTEAFF	TGCAGCGTTGCGGCAGGGAGTAGGAACACTGAAGCTTTCTTT
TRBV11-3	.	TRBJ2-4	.	CASSLARAKNIQYF	TGTGCCAGCAGCTTAGCGAGAGCCAAAAACATTCAGTACTTC
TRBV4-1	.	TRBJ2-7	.	CASSQGASSYEQYF	TGCGCCAGCAGCCAGGGGGCATCCTCCTACGAGCAGTACTTC
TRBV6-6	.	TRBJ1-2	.	CASSSLGGNGYTF	TGTGCCAGCAGTTCGCTGGGGGGGAACGGCTACACCTTC
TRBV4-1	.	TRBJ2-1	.	CASSQEGVVQFF	TGCGCCAGCAGCCAAGAGGGGGTGGTGCAGTTCTTC
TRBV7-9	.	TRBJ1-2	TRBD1	CASSLGPGGNYGYTF	TGTGCCAGCAGCTTAGGACCAGGGGGCAACTATGGCTACACCTTC
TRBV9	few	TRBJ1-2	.	CASSPGGTGNYGYTF	TGTGCCAGCAGCCCCGGAGGGACCGGTAACTATGGCTACACCTTC
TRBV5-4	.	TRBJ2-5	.	CASSLRTTQETQYF	TGTGCCAGCAGCCTACGGACTACACAAGAGACCCAGTACTTC
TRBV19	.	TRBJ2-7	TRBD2	CASSTGLAMSYEQYF	TGTGCCAGTAGTACCGGACTAGCGATGAGCTACGAGCAGTACTTC
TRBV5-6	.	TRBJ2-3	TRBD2	CASSLVGLEGDTQYF	TGTGCCAGCAGCTTGGTGGGACTAGAAGGAGATACGCAGTATTTT
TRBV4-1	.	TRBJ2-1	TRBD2	CASSQDWLAGAYGQFF	TGCGCCAGCAGCCAAGATTGGCTAGCGGGAGCTTATGGGCAGTTCTTC
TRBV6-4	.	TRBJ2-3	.	CASSDRGYEQYF	TGTGCCAGCAGTGACCGGGGATACGAGCAGTATTTT
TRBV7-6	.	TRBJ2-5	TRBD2	CASSSGLAGLPSREQYF	TGTGCCAGCAGCTCGGGACTAGCGGGATTGCCTTCGCGGGAGCAGTACTTC
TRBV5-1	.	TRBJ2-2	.	CASSLDHTGELFF	TGCGCCAGCAGCTTGGACCACACCGGGGAGCTGTTTTTT
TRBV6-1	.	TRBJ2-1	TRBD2	CASSGREPMSSYNEQFF	TGTGCCAGCAGTGGGCGGGAGCCCATGAGCTCCTACAATGAGCAGTTCTTC
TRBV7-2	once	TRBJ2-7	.	CASSAGLTYEQYF	TGTGCCAGCAGCGCCGGGCTTACCTACGAGCAGTACTTC
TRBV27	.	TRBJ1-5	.	CASAGQMNQPQHF	TGTGCCAGCGCCGGGCAGATGAATCAGCCCCAGCATTTT
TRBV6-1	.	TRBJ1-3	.	CASSEVQETFGNTIYF	TGTGCCAGCAGTGAGGTCCAGGAGACCTTTGGAAACACCATATATTTT
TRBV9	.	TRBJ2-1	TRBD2	CASSVAGLAGYNEQFF	TGTGCCAGCAGCGTAGCTGGCCTAGCGGGGTACAATGAGCAGTTCTTC
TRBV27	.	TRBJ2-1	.	CASSLGHYNEQFF	TGTGCCAGCAGTTTAGGTCACTACAATGAGCAGTTCTTC